Presented here are 23 T cell receptor beta chains from one specimen sequenced in a study of blood T cell repertoires in COVID-19 (dated by TCRdb to the early 2020s). Library preparation was by the immunoSEQ multiplex PCR assay. As stored in TCRdb, this immuneACCESS dataset retains in-frame rearrangements with V and J assigned. A fraction of the clones does not appear; measured against another copy, unresolved V genes explain less than half of the discrepancy, and the remainder lacks a known reason. In this sample the table shows around 270,000 clones, approximately 88% of which occur a single time. The ten biggest clones cover about 3.4% of the sample. Sequences were obtained from PBMCs or T cells enriched from blood (not recorded which). The receptor source for this set is a woman aged 40 to 55 who had been exposed to COVID-19.

This clone has just a few counts. The chain uses TRBV5-4 and TRBJ1-2, with D tentatively TRBD1 (6 bases). Trimming cost V 0 bases and J 1 base, with 10 bases left between them. The CDR3 covers 15 residues. The germline CDR1 and CDR2 sequences are SGHNT and YYREEE (reference sequence). This CDR3 reads CASSLGRGVNYGYTF. The CDR3 DNA reads TGTGCCAGCAGCTTGGGCAGGGGCGTTAACTATGGCTACACCTTC.

Only one count was recorded for this clone. The gene calls are TRBV7-9 and TRBJ1-2; D perhaps matches TRBD1 (6 bases). From germline, CDR1 is SEHNR and CDR2 FQNEAQ (reference sequence). Trimming removed 5 bases at V and 5 bases at J, with 15 bases between. The CDR3 extends over 14 amino acids. This CDR3 is CASSPHGQYYGYTF. CDR3 nucleotides: TGTGCCAGCAGCCCTCACGGACAGTATTATGGCTACACCTTC.

The V call is TRBV6-4, the J call TRBJ2-3, with TRBD1 matching over 12 bases. Germline CDR1 and CDR2: MRHNA and SNTAGT. The CDR3 has 16 residues. V shed 3 bases and J 4 bases; nucleotides not matched to a gene: 5. In DNA, the CDR3 is TGTGCCAGCAGTGAGACCGGGACAGGGGGCCCAGATACGCAGTATTTT. Its protein is CASSETGTGGPDTQYF.

The chain recombines TRBV2 with TRBJ2-7; 9 positions agree with TRBD1. Germline values: CDR1 SNHLY, CDR2 FYNNEI. CDR3 length: 14 amino acids. Trimming removed 6 bases from V and 7 bases from J; junction bases left unmatched: 10. The CDR3: CASRGQGFLGEQYF. CDR3 sequence (DNA): TGTGCCAGCAGGGGACAGGGTTTTCTAGGTGAGCAGTACTTC.

This clone was seen once. The rearrangement uses TRBV12-3 or TRBV12-4 and TRBJ1-2; D remains ambiguous. V was pared by 6 bases and J by 8 bases, with 13 bases between. This CDR3 spans 12 amino acids. The CDR3 nucleotides are TGTGCCAGCAGCCCCGACATGATCGGCTACACCTTC. It codes for CASSPDMIGYTF.

This clone has just one count. The chain links TRBV5-1 to TRBJ2-1; no definite D call. The CDR3 is made up of 15 amino acids. Trimming removed 0 bases from V and 0 bases from J, with 7 bases in between. Per the germline V gene, CDR1 is SGHRS and CDR2 is YFSETQ. The CDR3 nucleotides read TGCGCCAGCAGCTTGGGCGGATTCTCCTACAATGAGCAGTTCTTC. Translation: CASSLGGFSYNEQFF.

The genes are TRBV7-2 and TRBJ2-1; 10 positions match TRBD2. The CDR3 has 15 residues. Germline V gene sequence: CDR1 SGHTA, CDR2 FQGNSA. Trimming cost V 5 bases and J 9 bases; bases outside gene matches: 10. CDR3 in amino acids: CASSPVAGGVGEQFF. The CDR3 nucleotides read TGTGCCAGCAGCCCCGTAGCGGGAGGCGTAGGTGAGCAGTTCTTC.

The rearrangement links TRBV18 to TRBJ2-7; D perhaps matches TRBD2 (5 bases). Trimming removed 1 base from V and 1 base from J, with 11 bases in between. This CDR3 spans 15 amino acids. From germline, CDR1 is KGHSH and CDR2 LQKENI. The CDR3 protein is CASSPQTTISYEQYF. For the CDR3, the DNA is TGTGCCAGCTCACCACAGACTACGATTTCCTACGAGCAGTACTTC.

This clone was counted a single time. The chain has TRBV7-8 and TRBJ2-7; D might be TRBD2 (6 bases). This CDR3 comprises 15 residues. Per germline, CDR1 SGHVS and CDR2 FQNEAQ. V shed 0 bases and J shed 6 bases, with 15 bases lying between them. The chain's CDR3 is CASSLAQEGLTEQYV. CDR3 coding DNA: TGTGCCAGCAGCTTAGCGCAGGAGGGCTTGACCGAGCAGTACGTC.

Written as DNA, the CDR3 is TGTGCCAGCGGGCTAGCGGGGGGGGCAGATACGCAGTATTTT. Encoded protein: CASGLAGGADTQYF. The chain employs TRBV28 and TRBJ2-3, with 12 bases that match TRBD2. The CDR3 contains 14 residues. V trimming: 8 bases; J trimming: 4 bases; junction bases outside the gene matches: 4. Germline V lookup: CDR1 MDHEN, CDR2 SYDVKM.

V gene TRBV6-2 or TRBV6-3 combines with J gene TRBJ2-7, with TRBD1 identical over 7 bases. This CDR3 contains 15 residues. The germline V gene encodes CDR1 MNHEY and CDR2 SVGEGT. V shed 0 bases and J 4 bases; nucleotides not matched to a gene: 6. CDR3 amino acids: CASSYSLDRTYEQYV. The CDR3 DNA reads TGTGCCAGCAGTTACTCCCTGGACAGGACTTACGAGCAGTACGTC.

This clone has only a few counts. This chain connects TRBV7-6 to TRBJ1-5; D unclear. From germline, CDR1 is SGHVS and CDR2 FNYEAQ. V was pared by 2 bases and J by 2 bases, with 7 bases between. The CDR3 totals 14 residues. In DNA, the CDR3 is TGTGCCAGCAGCTTAAACAGTGGCAATCAGCCCCAGCATTTT. Its protein is CASSLNSGNQPQHF.

The CDR3 coding sequence is TGTGCCACCAGTGATTCAACCGGGACAGGGATTGGAAACACCATATATTTT. Protein: CATSDSTGTGIGNTIYF. V and J are TRBV24-1 and TRBJ1-3, with TRBD1 identical over 9 bases. Trimming took 2 bases from V and 3 from J; bases not matched to a gene: 7. CDR1 and CDR2 (germline): KGHDR, SFDVKD. The CDR3 runs 17 residues.

The J gene is TRBJ2-7, the V gene TRBV19; D might be TRBD2 (6 bases). Trimming pared 5 bases from V and 0 bases from J, leaving 14 bases between. Germline V gene lookup returns CDR1 LNHDA and CDR2 SQIVND (reference sequence). This CDR3 has 15 amino acids. The CDR3 reads CASSPLGTSSYEQYF. CDR3 coding DNA: TGTGCCAGTAGTCCCCTAGGGACTTCCTCCTACGAGCAGTACTTC.

The chain combines TRBV25-1 with TRBJ2-1, with TRBD1 as a possible D gene (5 bases). CDR3 size: 14 residues. The germline CDR1 and CDR2 sequences are MGHDK and SYGVNS. V was cut by 3 bases and J by 10 bases, with 16 bases left in between. The CDR3 loop reads CASSELDSLREQFF. CDR3 DNA sequence: TGTGCCAGCAGTGAGTTAGACAGCTTGCGGGAGCAGTTCTTC.

The DNA for the CDR3 is TGTGCTAGTGGTCAAAACCCACTAGCGGGAGTGTACAATGAGCAGTTCTTC. Amino acid sequence: CASGQNPLAGVYNEQFF. V usage is TRBV12-5 and J usage is TRBJ2-1, with TRBD2 matching over 11 bases. Per germline, CDR1 LGHNT and CDR2 FRNRAP. The CDR3 sequence is 17 residues long. Losses at the gene ends were 5 bases for V and 4 bases for J; bases not matched to a gene: 10.

The rearrangement uses TRBV6-6 and TRBJ1-2; no reliable D call. Germline V gene data show CDR1 as MNHNY and CDR2 as SVGAGI (reference sequence). V was clipped by 0 bases and J by 4 bases, with 15 bases between them. The CDR3 has 16 amino acids. As DNA, the CDR3 is TGTGCCAGCAGTTACTCGAAAAATGGAGCCGTCTATGGCTACACCTTC. Its protein product is CASSYSKNGAVYGYTF.

This clone appeared once. The chain joins TRBV24-1 to TRBJ1-2, with a possible D match to TRBD1 (5 bases). Looked up from germline, CDR1 is KGHDR and CDR2 is SFDVKD. This CDR3 is built from 14 residues. The V and J ends lost 3 bases and 8 bases respectively, with 15 bases between them. CDR3: CATSDGPTGEGYTF. CDR3 coding DNA: TGTGCCACCAGTGATGGCCCAACAGGAGAGGGCTACACCTTC.

This chain links TRBV7-6 with TRBJ2-5; TRBD2 matches 7 bases. The V gene end was trimmed by 4 bases and the J gene end by 4 bases; junction bases not matched to a gene: 12. This CDR3 is built from 16 residues. The V gene's germline CDR1 is SGHVS and CDR2 FNYEAQ. The CDR3: CASSSHGTTAGETQYF. The CDR3 nucleotides read TGTGCCAGCAGCTCCCATGGGACTACTGCTGGAGAGACCCAGTACTTC.

In its sample, this clone was seen once. This chain uses TRBV5-4 with TRBJ2-4; D possibly corresponds to TRBD1 (5 bases). Germline CDR1 reads SGHNT; CDR2 reads YYREEE (reference sequence). The CDR3 consists of 16 residues. Trimming removed 3 bases from V and 1 base from J, with 14 bases in between. The CDR3 protein is CASSSSGNPAKNIQYF. CDR3 DNA: TGTGCCAGCAGCTCCTCAGGGAACCCCGCCAAAAACATTCAGTACTTC.

The rearrangement links TRBV2 to TRBJ2-7, with D hard to call. V dropped 7 bases and J dropped 7 bases, with 17 bases sitting between them. Germline V gene data show CDR1 as SNHLY and CDR2 as FYNNEI. This CDR3 has 13 amino acids. The CDR3 nucleotides read TGTGCCAGCACCCCGGCGGCAGTTGGGGAGCAGTACTTC. Protein product: CASTPAAVGEQYF.

Points on this clone: Given a much more abundant clone one base away, this may be a read error. DNA for the CDR3: TGTGCCATCAGTGCGGGGCGGGGGGGCAGTCCCCAGTACTTC. Its translation: CAISAGRGGSPQYF. The J gene is TRBJ2-7, the V gene TRBV10-3, with TRBD2 matching 9 bases. J gave up 10 bases and V 4 bases, and 11 bases lay outside the gene matches. The CDR3 loop spans 14 amino acids. Germline-derived CDR1 and CDR2 are ENHRY and SYGVKD.

The chain recombines TRBV30 with TRBJ1-5; a weak D match, TRBD1 (6 bases). The germline V and J ends were trimmed by 2 bases and 3 bases, with 26 bases remaining between them. Germline loops: CDR1 GTSNPN, CDR2 SVGIG (reference sequence). CDR3 length: 19 amino acids. CDR3 bases: TGTGCCTGGAGTTCAGGGGCCCTCCTAACCCCCGAATTCAATCAGCCCCAGCATTTT. This encodes CAWSSGALLTPEFNQPQHF.